This TCR beta chain was captured by sequencing in a study of human T cells and chemical hapten exposure. The trim removed 6 bases at V and 4 bases at J, leaving 9 bases unmatched. CDR1 SQVTM and CDR2 ANQGSEA come from the germline V gene. The CDR3 runs 15 residues. MiXCR, run by TCRdb on the RACE reads, gives a single entry per CDR3 protein. The sample records 55,000 to 80,000 distinct CDR3 sequences, approximately 11% being singletons. Specified time point: patch test 3, about 24 weeks after DPC sensitization. Indicated treatment: therapeutic diphenylcyclopropenone sensitization with weekly scalp DPC. To note about this clonotype: Its antigen is as yet unknown.

General observations from the study: High-frequency TCRs, those above 1 in 1000, stayed the same after DPC sensitization.

This specimen consisted of whole blood, obtained in connection with sensitization to the hapten diphenylcyclopropenone (DPC). J is TRBJ2-5 and V is TRBV29-1; TRBD1 matches 12 bases. The clonotype comes from a woman in her 30s with alopecia areata. Some clones in this sample may be carry-over from other donors' samples. CDR3 in amino acids: CSVDAGQGAGETQYF. The CDR3 DNA is TGCAGCGTGGACGCGGGACAGGGGGCCGGAGAGACCCAGTACTTC. The full variable domain, completed using reference TRBV29-1 and TRBJ2-5, is SAVISQKPSRDICQRGTSLTIQCQVDSQVTMMFWYRQQPGQSLTLIATANQGSEATYESGFVIDKFPISRPNLTFSTLTVSNMSPEDSSIYLCSVDAGQGAGETQYFGPGTRLLVL.